These 22 T cell receptor beta chains were sequenced from one sample in a study of vaccination and CD4 T cells after COVID-19. Oncomine TCR Beta short-read sequencing was applied to DNA from cultured CD4+ T cells. TCRdb reprocessed the PCR reads via MiXCR and lists one record per CDR3 protein. The sample has about 10,000 distinct CDR3 sequences, approximately 50% seen once. Indicated treatment: roughly nine-day PBMC culture with coronavirus spike peptide pools or control peptides (ViraFEST assay). These TCRs' antigens remain unknown. Sequencing was done on a sample of CD4+ T cells from blood, cultured in vitro. The receptor set was obtained from a human donor who had recovered from COVID-19.

This chain links TRBV5-1 with TRBJ1-1; no reliable D call. CDR3 length: 15 residues. Germline V gene lookup returns CDR1 SGHRS and CDR2 YFSETQ. V dropped 4 bases and J dropped 1 base, with 14 bases sitting between them. CDR3 sequence (DNA): TGCGCCAGCAGCCCCTATTATGACCAGAACACTGAAGCTTTCTTT. Translating it yields CASSPYYDQNTEAFF.

The chain carries TRBV20-1 and TRBJ2-7, with D uncertain. The CDR3 totals 13 residues. CDR1 is DFQATT and CDR2 is SNEGSKA in the germline V gene (reference sequence). V was shortened by 4 bases and J by 2 bases, with 12 bases between the two germline ends. CDR3 in amino acids: CSATRQATYEQYF. Here the CDR3 DNA reads TGCAGTGCTACTCGACAAGCAACCTACGAGCAGTACTTC.

The chain couples TRBV6-2 or TRBV6-3 to TRBJ1-5; D gene unclear. The germline V and J ends were trimmed by 1 base and 1 base, with 5 bases remaining between them. Germline CDR1 is MNHEY and CDR2 is SVGEGT. This CDR3 contains 14 residues. The CDR3 loop is CASSYFGSNQPQHF. The CDR3 nucleotides read TGTGCCAGCAGTTACTTTGGGAGCAATCAGCCCCAGCATTTT.

The chain joins TRBV27 to TRBJ2-7; D is uncertain. Trimming stripped 0 bases from V and 4 bases from J, with 13 bases between. From germline, CDR1 is MNHEY and CDR2 SMNVEV (reference sequence). The CDR3 extends over 15 amino acids. The DNA of the CDR3 is TGTGCCAGCAGTTTATCAATTGCCTCCCCTTACGAGCAGTACTTC. It codes for CASSLSIASPYEQYF.

The chain links TRBV27 to TRBJ2-2; maybe TRBD1 (6 bases). From germline, CDR1 is MNHEY and CDR2 SMNVEV (reference sequence). The CDR3 spans 15 residues. V lost 3 bases, J lost 1 base, and 9 bases lay in between. CDR3 in DNA: TGTGCCAGCAGTTTCAGGACAGAGAACACCGGGGAGCTGTTTTTT. Protein product: CASSFRTENTGELFF.

This chain uses TRBV20-1 with TRBJ2-2, with 7 nucleotides matching TRBD1. CDR1 is DFQATT, CDR2 SNEGSKA, per germline (reference sequence). J lost 1 base, V lost 4 bases, and 3 bases had no gene match. The CDR3 covers 14 residues. This CDR3 is CSAIRTGNTGELFF. The CDR3 coding sequence is TGCAGTGCTATAAGGACAGGGAACACCGGGGAGCTGTTTTTT.

In its sample, this clonotype was seen a few times. This chain links TRBV7-8 with TRBJ2-2; the D is unclear. V lost 0 bases to trimming and J lost 4 bases, with 3 bases between them. Germline V gene data show CDR1 as SGHVS and CDR2 as FQNEAQ. The CDR3 runs 13 residues. The DNA of the CDR3 is TGTGCCAGCAGCTTAGCCGTCACCGGGGAGCTGTTTTTT. Amino acids: CASSLAVTGELFF. Looking up the rest from reference TRBV7-8 and TRBJ2-2 gives the full variable domain: GAGVSQSPRYKVAKRGQDVALRCDPISGHVSLFWYQQALGQGPEFLTYFQNEAQLDKSGLPSDRFFAERPEGSVSTLKIQRTQQEDSAVYLCASSLAVTGELFFGEGSRLTVL.

The rearrangement uses TRBV7-8 and TRBJ2-5, with D tentatively TRBD1 or TRBD2 (5 bases each). Trimming cost V 2 bases and J 1 base, with 14 bases left between them. CDR1 and CDR2 (germline): SGHVS, FQNEAQ. The CDR3 loop spans 16 amino acids. DNA of the CDR3: TGTGCCAGCAGCTTAAGACCGGGGCAAAGCCAAGAGACCCAGTACTTC. It translates to CASSLRPGQSQETQYF. The full variable domain, completed using reference TRBV7-8 and TRBJ2-5, is GAGVSQSPRYKVAKRGQDVALRCDPISGHVSLFWYQQALGQGPEFLTYFQNEAQLDKSGLPSDRFFAERPEGSVSTLKIQRTQQEDSAVYLCASSLRPGQSQETQYFGPGTRLLVL.

The chain links TRBV20-1 to TRBJ2-3, with 8 bases identical to TRBD2. From germline, CDR1 is DFQATT and CDR2 SNEGSKA (reference sequence). This CDR3 is built from 16 residues. The V and J ends lost 6 bases and 2 bases, in that order; junction bases with no gene match: 13. The CDR3: CSAETATSANTDTQYF. The CDR3 bases are TGCAGTGCCGAGACCGCGACTAGCGCCAACACAGATACGCAGTATTTT.

The chain has TRBV12-3 or TRBV12-4 and TRBJ1-5; D unclear. The CDR3 is 17 residues long. Trimming shortened V by 6 bases and J by 0 bases, and 18 bases separated the two germline ends. The CDR3 nucleotides are TGTGCCAGCAGCCTGAGGGCCCGGCGGGGTAGCAATCAGCCCCAGCATTTT. Its protein product is CASSLRARRGSNQPQHF.

In regard to this clonotype: The junction differs from germline at one of its ends, possibly a read error. This chain connects TRBV24-1 to TRBJ1-5; TRBD1 matches 7 bases. Germline lookup yields CDR1 KGHDR and CDR2 SFDVKD. The CDR3 length is 14 residues. The CDR3 spells CATRDRDRNQPQHF. CDR3 nucleotides: TGTGCCACCCGTGACCGGGACAGAAATCAGCCCCAGCATTTT.

The chain carries TRBV18 and TRBJ2-5; D gene uncertain. The CDR3 loop spans 13 amino acids. The V end lost 4 bases, the J end lost 5 bases, and 11 bases lay between the germline ends. CDR1 KGHSH and CDR2 LQKENI come from the germline V gene. The CDR3 sequence is CASSLGPGETQYF. The DNA for the CDR3 is TGTGCCAGCTCACTCGGTCCCGGGGAGACCCAGTACTTC.

Only one count was recorded for this clonotype. The chain couples TRBV7-3 to TRBJ2-3, with D tentatively TRBD1 or TRBD2 (5 bases each). This CDR3 region has 16 residues. Per the germline V gene, CDR1 is SGHTA and CDR2 is FQGTGA. The V and J ends lost 3 bases and 0 bases respectively, with 13 bases between them. The CDR3 here is CASSFGTALSTDTQYF. The DNA of the CDR3 is TGTGCCAGCAGCTTCGGGACGGCTCTTAGCACAGATACGCAGTATTTT.

The count of this clonotype is one. This sequence joins TRBV20-1 and TRBJ2-7, with D tentatively TRBD1 (7 bases). The CDR3 has 15 residues. Germline V gene lookup returns CDR1 DFQATT and CDR2 SNEGSKA (reference sequence). The CDR3 DNA reads TGCAGCGTGCGGGACCCGGGACAGAGCTCCTACGAGCAGTACTTC. It translates to CSVRDPGQSSYEQYF.

This clonotype appeared a few times. The chain recombines TRBV2 with TRBJ1-1, with D hard to call. This CDR3 has 12 residues. Trimming pared 6 bases from V and 5 bases from J, leaving 10 bases between. Germline loops: CDR1 SNHLY, CDR2 FYNNEI. As DNA, the CDR3 is TGTGCCAGCAGGACGGGCGGTACTGAAGCTTTCTTT. It translates to CASRTGGTEAFF.

The chain carries TRBV10-3 and TRBJ2-7; D is perhaps TRBD2 (7 bases). CDR3 length: 12 residues. In germline, CDR1 is ENHRY, CDR2 SYGVKD. V lost 8 bases and J 6 bases, leaving 14 bases between the germline ends. The CDR3 DNA reads as TGTGCCATCTTAGAAAGGGGGGGCGAGCAGTACTTC. This codes for CAILERGGEQYF.

This clonotype was found a few times. This chain links TRBV20-1 with TRBJ2-5, with TRBD2 identical over 12 bases. CDR1 DFQATT and CDR2 SNEGSKA come from the germline V gene (reference sequence). With 5 bases clipped from V and 5 bases from J, the junction kept 12 bases outside the gene matches. This CDR3 has 16 amino acids. In DNA form, the CDR3 reads TGCAGTGCTCCAAGACTAGCGGGAGTATGGACGGAGACCCAGTACTTC. Its protein is CSAPRLAGVWTETQYF.

The J gene is TRBJ2-4, the V gene TRBV7-2; no clear D gene. Germline V gene sequence: CDR1 SGHTA, CDR2 FQGNSA. CDR3 length equals 15 residues. Trimming took 1 base from V and 6 from J, leaving 13 bases between them. In DNA form, the CDR3 reads TGTGCCAGCAGCTTAGAGGGTACGGTGGGAAACATTCAGTACTTC. The encoded protein is CASSLEGTVGNIQYF.

This clonotype occurred a few times. This chain connects TRBV7-8 to TRBJ1-2; D is unresolved. CDR1 and CDR2 from the germline V gene are SGHVS and FQNEAQ. V lost 2 bases, J lost 7 bases, and 17 bases lay in between. The CDR3 runs to 15 residues. The CDR3 is CASSLLSGSQSGYTF. The CDR3 DNA is TGTGCCAGCAGCTTATTGAGCGGGTCCCAGTCTGGCTACACCTTC.

DNA for the CDR3: TGTGCCAGCAGCCGGGGAGGATCCAATGAGCAGTTCTTC. Translating gives CASSRGGSNEQFF. V usage is TRBV3-1 and J usage is TRBJ2-1; maybe TRBD2 (6 bases). CDR1 and CDR2 from the germline V gene are LGHDT and YNNKEL (reference sequence). There are 13 residues in the CDR3. V was pared by 4 bases and J by 6 bases, with 10 bases between.

V usage is TRBV12-3 or TRBV12-4 and J usage is TRBJ1-2; D remains unclear. This CDR3 has 12 residues. V lost 5 bases, J lost 0 bases, and 4 bases lay in between. As DNA, the CDR3 is TGTGCCAGCAGTAATTCTAACTATGGCTACACCTTC. Amino acid sequence: CASSNSNYGYTF.

This rearrangement joins TRBV19 to TRBJ1-5, with TRBD1 identical over 8 bases. Germline V CDR1 and CDR2: LNHDA, SQIVND (reference sequence). J gave up 7 bases and V 5 bases, and 16 bases lay outside the gene matches. This CDR3 contains 17 residues. CDR3 loop: CASSSGLGRGQEQPQHF. The CDR3 DNA follows: TGTGCCAGTAGTTCTGGGTTAGGCAGGGGGCAGGAACAGCCCCAGCATTTT.